The 26 T cell receptor beta chains given below trace back to one sample, sequenced in a study of technical replicates of blood from a few donors. Method: immunoSEQ multiplex PCR; TCRdb's copy keeps in-frame clones and lacks some. The sample has tens of thousands of clones; roughly 94% are singletons. Input material: T cells isolated from PBMCs. The receptors come from a human donor in good health.

This clone was seen only once. This chain joins TRBV7-2 and TRBJ2-1, with TRBD1 as a possible D gene (6 bases). Germline V lookup: CDR1 SGHTA, CDR2 FQGNSA. V shed 1 base and J shed 2 bases, with 9 bases lying between them. The CDR3 is made up of 15 amino acids. CDR3 nucleotides: TGTGCCAGCAGCTTAGGGACAGCTCCCTACAATGAGCAGTTCTTC. It specifies CASSLGTAPYNEQFF.

The V gene is TRBV28, the J gene TRBJ2-5; 7 nucleotides align to TRBD2. Germline-derived CDR1 and CDR2 are MDHEN and SYDVKM. Trimming cost V 8 bases and J 3 bases; bases outside gene matches: 3. There are 12 residues in the CDR3. CDR3 amino acids: CASVAGEETQYF. The CDR3 DNA follows: TGTGCCAGCGTTGCGGGGGAAGAGACCCAGTACTTC. The full variable domain, with the rest looked up from reference TRBV28 and TRBJ2-5, is DVKVTQSSRYLVKRTGEKVFLECVQDMDHENMFWYRQDPGLGLRLIYFSYDVKMKEKGDIPEGYSVSREKKERFSLILESASTNQTSMYLCASVAGEETQYFGPGTRLLVL.

The chain recombines TRBV18 with TRBJ2-1; D remains unclear. The CDR3 length is 14 residues. Germline-derived CDR1 and CDR2 are KGHSH and LQKENI. V was shortened by 2 bases and J by 6 bases, with 11 bases between the two germline ends. The CDR3 coding sequence is TGTGCCAGCTCACCATGGGCCAGAACCAATGAGCAGTTCTTC. Translated: CASSPWARTNEQFF.

This clone was detected once. The CDR3 reads CASSWDRGSYEQYF. The CDR3 DNA reads as TGTGCCAGCAGCTGGGACAGGGGGTCCTACGAGCAGTACTTC. V and J are TRBV7-2 and TRBJ2-7, with 11 bases fitting TRBD1. The CDR3 has 14 amino acids. Germline values: CDR1 SGHTA, CDR2 FQGNSA. V shed 4 bases and J 1 base; nucleotides not matched to a gene: 0.

The rearrangement uses TRBV27 and TRBJ1-3; D uncertain. V was pared by 5 bases and J by 0 bases, with 14 bases between. CDR3 length: 16 residues. Germline V gene lookup returns CDR1 MNHEY and CDR2 SMNVEV (reference sequence). CDR3 sequence: CASSLGHPSSGNTIYF. The CDR3 DNA is TGTGCCAGCAGTCTAGGCCACCCGAGCTCTGGAAACACCATATATTTT.

V gene TRBV28 combines with J gene TRBJ2-7; the D is unclear. The V end lost 5 bases, the J end lost 4 bases, and 15 bases lay between the germline ends. This CDR3 has 14 amino acids. The germline CDR1 and CDR2 sequences are MDHEN and SYDVKM. In DNA, the CDR3 is TGTGCCAGCAGTCCTATGACGGAGTGGTACGAGCAGTACTTC. This sequence encodes CASSPMTEWYEQYF.

This clone was seen only once. The CDR3: CASSLGDSTDTQYF. In DNA form, the CDR3 reads TGCGCCAGCAGTCTGGGCGATAGCACAGATACGCAGTATTTT. The chain uses TRBV5-1 and TRBJ2-3; D uncertain. CDR3 length: 14 residues. V was pared by 5 bases and J by 0 bases, with 10 bases between. Germline V CDR1 and CDR2: SGHRS, YFSETQ.

This sequence joins TRBV10-2 and TRBJ2-7, with TRBD1 matching over 8 bases. Germline V gene data show CDR1 as WSHSY and CDR2 as SAAADI. The V gene end was trimmed by 7 bases and the J gene end by 3 bases; junction bases not matched to a gene: 14. This CDR3 is 16 amino acids long. Written as DNA, the CDR3 is TGCGCCAGCACCGGGGACAGGTTAATTGATAACTACGAGCAGTACTTC. It translates to CASTGDRLIDNYEQYF.

The gene calls are TRBV2 and TRBJ2-5; 9 bases are shared with TRBD2. The germline gives CDR1 SNHLY, CDR2 FYNNEI. Trimming cost V 4 bases and J 5 bases; bases outside gene matches: 20. This CDR3 contains 19 residues. CDR3 DNA sequence: TGTGCCAGCAGTGGGTCCCCGGGACATATGGGACTAGCTCGGGAGACCCAGTACTTC. It codes for CASSGSPGHMGLARETQYF.

The CDR3 loop reads CASSQVYGGENTIYF. CDR3 in DNA: TGCGCCAGCAGCCAAGTTTACGGGGGAGAAAACACCATATATTTT. The chain uses TRBV4-1 and TRBJ1-3, with D possibly matching TRBD1 (5 bases). The V end lost 1 base, the J end lost 6 bases, and 13 bases lay between the germline ends. The CDR3 covers 15 residues. Germline CDR1 MGHRA, CDR2 YSYEKL.

This chain joins TRBV19 and TRBJ1-5; 9 nucleotides match TRBD1. V was pared by 3 bases and J by 1 base, with 10 bases of the junction left unmatched. The CDR3 totals 18 residues. Per the germline V gene, CDR1 is LNHDA and CDR2 is SQIVND (reference sequence). The CDR3 DNA sequence: TGTGCCAGTAGTATTAGGACATTCGGACAGGGGAGCAATCAGCCCCAGCATTTT. This encodes CASSIRTFGQGSNQPQHF.

The chain couples TRBV4-1 to TRBJ1-1; TRBD1 might be the D (5 bases). Trimming took off 2 bases at V and 8 bases at J, with 6 bases between the two ends. The V gene's germline CDR1 is MGHRA and CDR2 YSYEKL. This CDR3 contains 11 residues. The CDR3 region has the DNA TGCGCCAGCAGCCAAAGGGGCGAAGCTTTCTTT. Protein sequence: CASSQRGEAFF.

This chain joins TRBV7-9 and TRBJ2-7, with 13 bases fitting TRBD2. The J segment lost 4 bases and the V segment lost 8 bases, leaving 8 bases of the junction unmatched. The CDR3 consists of 15 residues. Germline-derived CDR1 and CDR2 are SEHNR and FQNEAQ (reference sequence). For the CDR3, the DNA is TGTGCCAGCCGTAAGGGACTAGCGGGACCATACGAGCAGTACTTC. Protein product: CASRKGLAGPYEQYF.

This rearrangement joins TRBV19 to TRBJ2-7, with D tentatively TRBD1 (6 bases). The germline V gene encodes CDR1 LNHDA and CDR2 SQIVND (reference sequence). This CDR3 region has 14 residues. Trimming cost V 1 base and J 1 base, with 8 bases left between them. The CDR3 region is CASSIVGQSYEQYF. CDR3 nucleotides: TGTGCCAGTAGTATAGTGGGACAATCCTACGAGCAGTACTTC.

The chain recombines TRBV19 with TRBJ1-2, with D unresolved. CDR1 and CDR2 from the germline V gene are LNHDA and SQIVND (reference sequence). The CDR3 has 13 amino acids. V dropped 5 bases and J dropped 4 bases, with 11 bases sitting between them. The chain's CDR3 is CASSLGFAYGYTF. The CDR3 coding sequence is TGTGCCAGTAGTCTTGGCTTCGCCTATGGCTACACCTTC.

The chain combines TRBV5-1 with TRBJ1-4; D is unclear. Deletions cut 2 bases from V and 0 bases from J, with 8 bases between. From germline, CDR1 is SGHRS and CDR2 YFSETQ. The CDR3 loop spans 15 amino acids. CDR3 loop: CASSFNTATNEKLFF. The CDR3 DNA is TGCGCCAGCAGCTTTAACACCGCAACTAATGAAAAACTGTTTTTT. Full variable domain (outside the CDR3, taken from reference TRBV5-1 and TRBJ1-4): KAGVTQTPRYLIKTRGQQVTLSCSPISGHRSVSWYQQTPGQGLQFLFEYFSETQRNKGNFPGRFSGRQFSNSRSEMNVSTLELGDSALYLCASSFNTATNEKLFFGSGTQLSVL.

The chain uses TRBV6-1 and TRBJ1-1; 8 positions match TRBD1. CDR1 MNHNS and CDR2 SASEGT come from the germline V gene. Unmatched junction bases numbered 1, after V lost 0 bases and J lost 1 base. CDR3 size: 15 residues. The CDR3 region has the DNA TGTGCCAGCAGTGAAGCTGGGACAGGGAACACTGAAGCTTTCTTT. This codes for CASSEAGTGNTEAFF.

The chain links TRBV5-1 to TRBJ1-5; unclear D gene. V was pared by 1 base and J by 3 bases, with 11 bases between. CDR3 length: 15 residues. Per the germline V gene, CDR1 is SGHRS and CDR2 is YFSETQ. CDR3 protein: CASSLHGNINQPQHF. In nucleotides, the CDR3 is TGCGCCAGCAGCTTGCACGGTAATATCAATCAGCCCCAGCATTTT.

The CDR3 loop is CASSRSEPYGYTF. CDR3 in DNA: TGTGCCAGCAGTCGCTCTGAGCCTTATGGCTACACCTTC. The chain carries TRBV7-9 and TRBJ1-2; D is unclear. This CDR3 region has 13 residues. The germline gives CDR1 SEHNR, CDR2 FQNEAQ (reference sequence). V was cut by 6 bases and J by 5 bases, with 13 bases left in between. The full variable domain, its missing parts supplied by reference TRBV7-9 and TRBJ1-2, is DTGVSQNPRHKITKRGQNVTFRCDPISEHNRLYWYRQTLGQGPEFLTYFQNEAQLEKSRLLSDRFSAERPKGSFSTLEIQRTEQGDSAMYLCASSRSEPYGYTFGSGTRLTVV.

This clone appeared once. The chain couples TRBV25-1 to TRBJ1-1; weak D call: TRBD1 (5 bases). V lost 3 bases and J lost 0, with 5 bases in between. CDR3 length equals 13 residues. Looked up from germline, CDR1 is MGHDK and CDR2 is SYGVNS. The CDR3 loop is CASSDRVNTEAFF. CDR3 bases: TGTGCCAGCAGTGACAGGGTGAACACTGAAGCTTTCTTT.

This clone has a handful of counts. The chain carries TRBV6-6 and TRBJ1-1; D possibly corresponds to TRBD1 (6 bases). V lost 5 bases and J 1 base, leaving 8 bases between the germline ends. Germline loops: CDR1 MNHNY, CDR2 SVGAGI (reference sequence). CDR3 length equals 13 residues. The CDR3 DNA reads TGTGCCAGCAGTCTACAGGGGAACACTGAAGCTTTCTTT. Translated: CASSLQGNTEAFF.

J is TRBJ2-3 and V is TRBV4-3; the D gene is possibly TRBD2 (6 bases). Germline loops: CDR1 LGHNA, CDR2 YSLEER. The CDR3 spans 14 residues. The V and J ends lost 1 base and 8 bases respectively, with 13 bases between them. Here the CDR3 reads CASSQGSSAGTQYF. The CDR3 DNA sequence: TGCGCCAGCAGCCAAGGTTCTAGCGCGGGTACGCAGTATTTT.

The chain recombines TRBV7-8 with TRBJ2-1; TRBD1 aligns across 7 bases. Germline V lookup: CDR1 SGHVS, CDR2 FQNEAQ. V lost 0 bases and J lost 3; bases outside the gene matches: 5. The CDR3 is 16 amino acids. The CDR3 loop reads CASSLALGQSYNEQFF. CDR3 DNA sequence: TGTGCCAGCAGCTTAGCGTTGGGACAGAGCTACAATGAGCAGTTCTTC. Variable domain in full (rest from reference TRBV7-8 and TRBJ2-1): GAGVSQSPRYKVAKRGQDVALRCDPISGHVSLFWYQQALGQGPEFLTYFQNEAQLDKSGLPSDRFFAERPEGSVSTLKIQRTQQEDSAVYLCASSLALGQSYNEQFFGPGTRLTVL.

V is TRBV13 and J is TRBJ2-1, with a tentative D call TRBD2 (7 bases). Trimming stripped 7 bases from V and 4 bases from J, with 26 bases between. Germline V CDR1 and CDR2: PRHDT, FYEKMQ (reference sequence). This CDR3 has 18 residues. The CDR3: CASTKEGEGRFSYNEQFF. The CDR3 DNA reads TGTGCCAGCACCAAGGAGGGGGAGGGCCGTTTTTCATACAATGAGCAGTTCTTC.

The J gene is TRBJ2-7, the V gene TRBV19; 7 nucleotides match TRBD1. V lost 7 bases and J lost 4; bases outside the gene matches: 7. CDR3 size: 13 residues. Germline V lookup: CDR1 LNHDA, CDR2 SQIVND (reference sequence). The DNA for the CDR3 is TGTGCCAGTACCCTACAGGGGCGTTACGAGCAGTACTTC. Its translation is CASTLQGRYEQYF.

This clone was observed a single time. The chain combines TRBV4-2 with TRBJ2-7; 8 positions agree with TRBD1. The length of the CDR3 is 16 residues. CDR1 LGHNA and CDR2 YNFKEQ come from the germline V gene. V lost 0 bases, J lost 2 bases, and 6 bases stayed unmatched. CDR3 amino acids: CASSQDSDRVAYEQYF. As DNA, the CDR3 is TGTGCCAGCAGCCAAGATTCGGACAGGGTGGCCTACGAGCAGTACTTC.